The 26 T cell receptor beta chains listed next were all sequenced from one sample in a study of early T cells in non-severe SARS-CoV-2 infection. TCRdb analysed the 5' RACE reads with MiXCR anew, one entry per CDR3 protein. The sample lists nearly 70,000 distinct CDR3 sequences, approximately 4.5% occurring once. Source: whole blood, taken at baseline. The receptors were sampled from an adult who was a healthcare worker with PCR-confirmed SARS-CoV-2 infection or an uninfected control (not recorded which). The donor label of this sample is uncertain.

This clonotype was picked up many times. The chain combines TRBV20-1 with TRBJ1-1; perhaps TRBD1 as D (5 bases). The CDR3 length is 14 residues. Trimming took off 5 bases at V and 0 bases at J, with 13 bases between the two ends. CDR1 is DFQATT, CDR2 SNEGSKA, per germline (reference sequence). CDR3 region: CSAPYTGLNTEAFF. Written as DNA, the CDR3 is TGCAGTGCTCCCTACACAGGACTGAACACTGAAGCTTTCTTT.

This clonotype was counted only a few times. The genes are TRBV13 and TRBJ1-2, with D perhaps TRBD1 (6 bases). Trimming took 6 bases from V and 4 from J, leaving 12 bases between them. The germline gives CDR1 PRHDT, CDR2 FYEKMQ (reference sequence). The CDR3 is 13 amino acids. The CDR3 protein is CASRPTGSYGYTF. CDR3 in DNA: TGTGCCAGCAGGCCCACAGGGAGCTATGGCTACACCTTC.

This clonotype occurred a few times. This chain connects TRBV3-1 to TRBJ2-7; 11 bases align to TRBD2. Germline loops: CDR1 LGHDT, CDR2 YNNKEL (reference sequence). This CDR3 comprises 16 residues. V lost 1 base to trimming and J lost 4 bases; unmatched junction nucleotides: 6. CDR3: CASSQVTSGGLYEQYF. CDR3 nucleotides: TGTGCCAGCAGCCAAGTAACTAGCGGGGGCCTTTACGAGCAGTACTTC.

This sequence joins TRBV12-3 or TRBV12-4 and TRBJ2-3, with 7 positions matching TRBD2. The CDR3 has 15 amino acids. With 3 bases clipped from V and 4 bases from J, the junction kept 7 bases outside the gene matches. The CDR3 DNA reads as TGTGCCAGCAGTTTTAGGGGCGGGGGTCCAGATACGCAGTATTTT. It codes for CASSFRGGGPDTQYF.

This clonotype was counted only a few times. This chain uses TRBV6-1 with TRBJ2-5; D unresolved. CDR1 MNHNS and CDR2 SASEGT come from the germline V gene. This CDR3 region has 14 residues. Deletions cut 4 bases from V and 3 bases from J, with 12 bases between. In DNA, the CDR3 is TGTGCCAGCAGTGCGGGCCCCTGGGAAGAGACCCAGTACTTC. Its translation: CASSAGPWEETQYF.

V and J are TRBV10-3 and TRBJ2-2; weak D call: TRBD1 (6 bases). V lost 10 bases to trimming and J lost 3 bases, with 12 bases between them. The V gene's germline CDR1 is ENHRY and CDR2 SYGVKD. The CDR3 spans 13 residues. The CDR3 sequence: CATGTRDTGELFF. DNA for the CDR3: TGTGCCACTGGGACACGGGACACCGGGGAGCTGTTTTTT.

This clonotype was seen many times. The junction and the germline gene differ at one end; a read error may be behind it. V usage is TRBV7-7 and J usage is TRBJ1-1; D not resolved. In germline, CDR1 is SSHAT, CDR2 FNYEAQ (reference sequence). The CDR3 is made up of 13 amino acids. CDR3 bases: TGTGCTAGCAGCCACAGCGCGGGGTCTGAAGCTTTCTTT. Translation: CASSHSAGSEAFF.

This clonotype was observed a few times. The V and J genes are TRBV7-9 and TRBJ1-3; 9 positions agree with TRBD1. After removal of 5 bases from V and 2 bases from J, the junction contained 7 bases not matched to a gene. This CDR3 is built from 16 residues. Germline lookup yields CDR1 SEHNR and CDR2 FQNEAQ (reference sequence). The CDR3 sequence is CASSVGQGSAGNTIYF. Written as DNA, the CDR3 is TGTGCCAGCAGCGTCGGACAGGGGAGCGCTGGAAACACCATATATTTT.

This clonotype has a count of ten or more. The CDR3 sequence: CASRLLTAGNTIYF. DNA for the CDR3: TGTGCCAGCAGACTCCTTACAGCTGGAAACACCATATATTTT. The rearrangement joins TRBV12-3 or TRBV12-4 to TRBJ1-3; D is undetermined. V was shortened by 6 bases and J by 2 bases, with 11 bases between the two germline ends. CDR3 length: 14 amino acids.

This clonotype was detected only a few times. The gene calls are TRBV10-3 and TRBJ2-3, with 8 bases aligning to TRBD2. Germline V gives CDR1 ENHRY, CDR2 SYGVKD. The CDR3 has 15 residues. V was clipped by 3 bases and J by 2 bases; unmatched bases: 4. CDR3 in amino acids: CAISDRGGYTDTQYF. The CDR3 nucleotides are TGTGCCATCAGTGATCGCGGGGGGTACACAGATACGCAGTATTTT.

This clonotype was seen more than once but under ten times. The rearrangement uses TRBV19 and TRBJ2-1; 9 bases align to TRBD1. The trim removed 7 bases at V and 5 bases at J, leaving 6 bases unmatched. The CDR3 length is 14 residues. Germline loops: CDR1 LNHDA, CDR2 SQIVND (reference sequence). Written as DNA, the CDR3 is TGTGCCAGTACCGGGACAGGGTATAACAATGAGCAGTTCTTC. Translating it yields CASTGTGYNNEQFF.

This clonotype was counted at least ten times. The CDR3, as DNA: TGTGCCAGCAGTTCCAATGAGCAGTTCTTC. Its translation is CASSSNEQFF. The chain carries TRBV28 and TRBJ2-1; D gene ambiguous. The CDR3 runs 10 residues. Germline values: CDR1 MDHEN, CDR2 SYDVKM. V was clipped by 4 bases and J by 6 bases, with 1 base between them.

This clonotype was observed at least ten times. The chain joins TRBV30 to TRBJ1-3; a weak D match, TRBD1 (6 bases). CDR3 size: 15 residues. V was shortened by 0 bases and J by 3 bases, with 12 bases between the two germline ends. Germline lookup yields CDR1 GTSNPN and CDR2 SVGIG (reference sequence). The CDR3 bases are TGTGCCTGGAGTGTACTGGGGGCTGGTGGAAACACCATATATTTT. It encodes CAWSVLGAGGNTIYF. Full variable domain (remainder filled in from reference TRBV30 and TRBJ1-3): SQTIHQWPATLVQPVGSPLSLECTVEGTSNPNLYWYRQAAGRGLQLLFYSVGIGQISSEVPQNLSASRPQDRQFILSSKKLLLSDSGFYLCAWSVLGAGGNTIYFGEGSWLTVV.

The V and J genes are TRBV24-1 and TRBJ2-1, with 8 bases that match TRBD2. The CDR3 has 15 residues. The trim removed 5 bases at V and 7 bases at J, leaving 9 bases unmatched. Looked up from germline, CDR1 is KGHDR and CDR2 is SFDVKD. The CDR3 sequence: CATSGPGGPRNEQFF. In DNA form, the CDR3 reads TGTGCCACCAGTGGGCCGGGGGGGCCGAGAAATGAGCAGTTCTTC.

This clonotype appeared many times. The V and J genes are TRBV18 and TRBJ1-2; maybe TRBD1 (5 bases). Per germline, CDR1 KGHSH and CDR2 LQKENI. V shed 3 bases and J shed 8 bases, with 16 bases lying between them. This CDR3 has 14 amino acids. The CDR3 here is CASSPTRDGGGYTF. DNA of the CDR3: TGTGCCAGCTCACCTACAAGGGACGGGGGAGGCTACACCTTC.

The table lists this clonotype with many counts. The chain carries TRBV27 and TRBJ2-1; D uncertain. Germline-derived CDR1 and CDR2 are MNHEY and SMNVEV (reference sequence). V was trimmed by 3 bases and J by 3 bases, leaving 12 bases between them. The CDR3 runs 15 residues. In nucleotides, the CDR3 is TGTGCCAGCAGTTTCGTCCGGCCCTACTACAATGAGCAGTTCTTC. The encoded protein is CASSFVRPYYNEQFF.

This clonotype was counted many times. The chain has TRBV7-9 and TRBJ1-2; D might be TRBD1 (5 bases). Per germline, CDR1 SEHNR and CDR2 FQNEAQ (reference sequence). With 1 base removed from V and 1 base from J, the gap between germline ends came to 7 bases. CDR3 length: 14 residues. In nucleotides, the CDR3 is TGTGCCAGCAGCTTAGTAGACAGTAACTATGGCTACACCTTC. As protein: CASSLVDSNYGYTF. Supplemented by reference TRBV7-9 and TRBJ1-2, the full variable domain reads DTGVSQNPRHKITKRGQNVTFRCDPISEHNRLYWYRQTLGQGPEFLTYFQNEAQLEKSRLLSDRFSAERPKGSFSTLEIQRTEQGDSAMYLCASSLVDSNYGYTFGSGTRLTVV.

This clonotype turned up a few times. V and J are TRBV18 and TRBJ1-4, with D hard to call. Germline CDR1 reads KGHSH; CDR2 reads LQKENI. CDR3 length: 11 amino acids. V gave up 4 bases and J gave up 7 bases, with 4 bases separating them. CDR3 sequence (DNA): TGTGCCAGCTCACGGAGTGAAAAACTGTTTTTT. It translates to CASSRSEKLFF.

There are many counts of this clonotype. J is TRBJ2-3 and V is TRBV2; possibly TRBD2 for D (5 bases). Per the germline V gene, CDR1 is SNHLY and CDR2 is FYNNEI. This CDR3 region has 14 residues. The ends were cut back, 6 bases at V and 4 bases at J, with 14 bases in the middle. CDR3 amino acids: CASSGVNIADTQYF. In DNA form, the CDR3 reads TGTGCCAGCAGCGGGGTCAATATCGCAGATACGCAGTATTTT. The whole variable domain, remainder taken from reference TRBV2 and TRBJ2-3, is EPEVTQTPSHQVTQMGQEVILRCVPISNHLYFYWYRQILGQKVEFLVSFYNNEISEKSEIFDDQFSVERPDGSNFTLKIRSTKLEDSAMYFCASSGVNIADTQYFGPGTRLTVL.

V is TRBV12-3 or TRBV12-4 and J is TRBJ2-4, with 14 bases identical to TRBD2. V trimming: 6 bases; J trimming: 16 bases; junction bases outside the gene matches: 8. The CDR3 spans 13 residues. The CDR3 DNA sequence: TGTGCCAGCAGCAAGGGACTAGCGGGGGTCCGCTACTTC. It codes for CASSKGLAGVRYF.

V is TRBV15 and J is TRBJ1-1; no clear D. V lost 3 bases, J lost 1 base, and 15 bases lay in between. Germline V CDR1 and CDR2: LNHNV, YYDKDF (reference sequence). The CDR3 loop spans 16 amino acids. CDR3 nucleotide sequence: TGTGCCACCAGCAGGGTTATTACCACCGGGAACACTGAAGCTTTCTTT. As protein: CATSRVITTGNTEAFF.

The J gene is TRBJ2-1, the V gene TRBV11-2; the D gene is possibly TRBD2 (7 bases). The CDR3 loop spans 15 amino acids. In germline, CDR1 is SGHAT, CDR2 FQNNGV. V lost 4 bases and J 5 bases, leaving 15 bases between the germline ends. The CDR3 loop reads CASSSRGAQHNEQFF. CDR3 sequence (DNA): TGTGCCAGCAGCTCCCGGGGGGCCCAGCACAATGAGCAGTTCTTC.

The rearrangement joins TRBV7-3 to TRBJ2-3; no definite D call. Trimming stripped 5 bases from V and 3 bases from J, with 9 bases between. Germline assignment: CDR1 SGHTA and CDR2 FQGTGA. This CDR3 is built from 13 residues. This CDR3 reads CASSPRRTDTQYF. CDR3 DNA sequence: TGTGCCAGCAGCCCCCGACGGACAGATACGCAGTATTTT.

The J gene is TRBJ2-1, the V gene TRBV20-1; TRBD1 is a possible D gene (6 bases). The V gene's germline CDR1 is DFQATT and CDR2 SNEGSKA (reference sequence). CDR3 length: 13 residues. V was clipped by 6 bases and J by 6 bases, with 15 bases between them. CDR3 bases: TGCAGTGCCCGGGATCCCAGGGGCAATGAGCAGTTCTTC. Translating it yields CSARDPRGNEQFF.

This clonotype occurred many times. The chain uses TRBV11-2 and TRBJ2-2; 11 bases map to TRBD2. The trim removed 5 bases at V and 6 bases at J, leaving 17 bases unmatched. The CDR3 length is 19 residues. Looked up from germline, CDR1 is SGHAT and CDR2 is FQNNGV. The DNA of the CDR3 is TGTGCCAGCAGCCGACGGGACAAGATGACTAGCGGGGTCCCCGGGGAGCTGTTTTTT. Translating it yields CASSRRDKMTSGVPGELFF.

A few counts support this clonotype. This chain connects TRBV13 to TRBJ1-4; the D is unclear. The germline V gene has CDR1 PRHDT and CDR2 FYEKMQ (reference sequence). Deletions cut 0 bases from V and 8 bases from J, with 16 bases between. The CDR3 contains 16 residues. The CDR3 DNA follows: TGTGCCAGCAGCTTAGGCCGGGCAGCCCCCTTGGAAAAACTGTTTTTT. The encoded protein is CASSLGRAAPLEKLFF.